These 3 T cell receptor beta chains share one sample of origin, sequenced in a study of T cells expressing NK-cell markers. TCRdb re-analyzed the 5' RACE reads; it lists each CDR3 protein once, without DNA. This listing includes about 380,000 distinct CDR3 sequences. The sequencing input was blood T cells: a sorted CD56 or NKG2C T cell subset, CD4+ or CD8+ T cells, or bulk PBMC T cells (not recorded which). The source of these receptors is a man aged 18-69 years in good health.

The chain employs TRBV12-3 or TRBV12-4 and TRBJ2-2; TCRdb returns TRBD1, unconfirmable since there is no DNA. The CDR3 has 16 residues. CDR3 region: CASSLPRGSGSGELFF.

The genes are TRBV2 and TRBJ1-6; no DNA is available, so the TRBD1 call from TCRdb remains unchecked. The CDR3 is made up of 15 amino acids. Germline assignment: CDR1 SNHLY and CDR2 FYNNEI. The CDR3 region is CASRATGSYNSPLHF.

V usage is TRBV11-2 and J usage is TRBJ2-1; TCRdb's assignment of TRBD2 cannot be checked, as there is no DNA. This CDR3 is built from 15 residues. CDR1 is SGHAT and CDR2 is FQNNGV in the germline V gene. The CDR3 is CASSFTSGGSGEQFF.